This TCR beta chain was retrieved from a study of T cell clones after liver transplantation. Overall study: As an antigen-independent comparator, third-party-reactive TCRbeta sequences came from pre-transplant mixed lymphocyte reactions.

The germline CDR1 and CDR2 sequences are SGHRS and YFSETQ. V was cut by 1 base and J by 8 bases, with 12 bases left in between. This CDR3 is 13 amino acids long. Repertoires were generated with immunoSEQ multiplex PCR, while TCRdb's copy carries only in-frame clones and drops some. This sample has tens of thousands of clones, with approximately 80% found just once. The material sequenced was CD4+ T cells from blood, taken 12 months after liver transplant. This chain uses TRBV5-1 with TRBJ1-2; D not resolved. The receptor's source is a human patient who received a liver transplant. Some T cells could come from the graft donor. CDR3 loop: CASSLSDPLGYTF. The CDR3 DNA follows: TGCGCCAGCAGCTTGTCGGATCCCCTAGGCTACACCTTC.